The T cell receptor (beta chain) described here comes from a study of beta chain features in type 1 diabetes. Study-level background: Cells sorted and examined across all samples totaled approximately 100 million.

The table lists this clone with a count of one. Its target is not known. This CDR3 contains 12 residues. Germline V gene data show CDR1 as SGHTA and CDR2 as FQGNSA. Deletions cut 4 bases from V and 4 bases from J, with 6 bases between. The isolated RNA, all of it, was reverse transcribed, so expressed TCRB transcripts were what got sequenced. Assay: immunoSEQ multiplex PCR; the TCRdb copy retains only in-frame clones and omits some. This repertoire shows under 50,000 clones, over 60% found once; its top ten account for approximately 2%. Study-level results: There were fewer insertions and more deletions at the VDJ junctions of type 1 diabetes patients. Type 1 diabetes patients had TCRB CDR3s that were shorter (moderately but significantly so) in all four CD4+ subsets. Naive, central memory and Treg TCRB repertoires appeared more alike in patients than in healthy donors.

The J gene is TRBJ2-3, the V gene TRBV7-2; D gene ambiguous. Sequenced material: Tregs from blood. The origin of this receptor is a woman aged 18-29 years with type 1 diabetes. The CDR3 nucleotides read TGTGCCAGCAGCTCCTATGCAGATACGCAGTATTTT. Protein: CASSSYADTQYF.